The source of this T cell receptor beta chain is a study of blood T cell repertoires in COVID-19. Whole-study context: The United States, Italy and Spain provided the acute and convalescent COVID-19 samples. T cells, B-cell-depleted T cells, or PBMCs provided the cDNA or gDNA that served as material.

This CDR3 has 15 amino acids. The junction had 2 bases not matched to a gene; V was cut back by 1 base and J by 6 bases. In germline, CDR1 is LGHDT, CDR2 YNNKEL (reference sequence). As originally analysed: Reference gene primer amplification gave nucleated cell count estimates. Measured with immunoSEQ multiplex PCR; TCRdb has only the in-frame clones, and not every one. V and J calls and clone size come straight from that table; D and trimming were deduced from the DNA. The sample lists some 39,000 clones; 90% were seen once. The receptor was derived from a human donor in a cohort sampled during active COVID-19. J is TRBJ1-6 and V is TRBV3-1 (or the pseudogene TRBV3-2); 8 nucleotides match TRBD1. The sequenced sample consisted of peripheral blood. CDR3 sequence reads: CASSQGTGINSPLHF. CDR3 nucleotide sequence: TGTGCCAGCAGCCAAGGGACAGGGATTAATTCACCCCTCCACTTT.